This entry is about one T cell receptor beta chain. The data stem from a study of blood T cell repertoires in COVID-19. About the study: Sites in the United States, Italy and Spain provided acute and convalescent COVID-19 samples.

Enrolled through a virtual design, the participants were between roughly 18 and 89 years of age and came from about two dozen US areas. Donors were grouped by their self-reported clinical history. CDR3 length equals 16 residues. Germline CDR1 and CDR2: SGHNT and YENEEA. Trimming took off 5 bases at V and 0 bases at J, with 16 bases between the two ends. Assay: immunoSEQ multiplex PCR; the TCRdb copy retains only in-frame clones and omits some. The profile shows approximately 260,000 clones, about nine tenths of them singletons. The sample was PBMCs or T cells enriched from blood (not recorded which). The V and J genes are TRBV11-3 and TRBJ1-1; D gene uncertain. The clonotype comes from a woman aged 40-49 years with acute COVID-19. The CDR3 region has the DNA TGTGCCAGCAGCACTATTGCACGGATTATGAACACTGAAGCTTTCTTT. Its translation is CASSTIARIMNTEAFF.